Below are 27 T cell receptor beta chains sequenced from a single sample in a study of STAT3 mutations in large granular lymphocyte leukemia. Data came from immunoSEQ multiplex PCR; TCRdb stores just in-frame clones and leaves some out. The data hold tens of thousands of clones, with approximately 90% observed a single time. No antigen has been identified for these receptors. Points from the study as a whole: Every T-LGLL patient had at least one immunodominant TCRbeta clonotype.

The source material was PBMCs. These TCRs come from a human donor with T large granular lymphocyte leukemia. Some clones in this sample may be carry-over from other donors' samples.

J is TRBJ1-5 and V is TRBV5-1, with D uncertain. Germline-derived CDR1 and CDR2 are SGHRS and YFSETQ. The CDR3 runs to 13 residues. V lost 1 base, J lost 4 bases, and 6 bases lay in between. As DNA, the CDR3 is TGCGCCAGCAGCTTGCGCCCAAATCAGCCCCAGCATTTT. Translated: CASSLRPNQPQHF. Full variable domain (remainder filled in from reference TRBV5-1 and TRBJ1-5): KAGVTQTPRYLIKTRGQQVTLSCSPISGHRSVSWYQQTPGQGLQFLFEYFSETQRNKGNFPGRFSGRQFSNSRSEMNVSTLELGDSALYLCASSLRPNQPQHFGDGTRLSIL.

This chain links TRBV30 with TRBJ2-3, with 10 bases fitting TRBD2. V lost 0 bases to trimming and J lost 4 bases; unmatched junction nucleotides: 4. CDR1 is GTSNPN, CDR2 SVGIG, per germline (reference sequence). This CDR3 region has 15 residues. The CDR3 is CAWSVTSGWADTQYF. As DNA, the CDR3 is TGTGCCTGGAGTGTGACTAGCGGGTGGGCAGATACGCAGTATTTT. The full variable domain, its missing parts supplied by reference TRBV30 and TRBJ2-3, is SQTIHQWPATLVQPVGSPLSLECTVEGTSNPNLYWYRQAAGRGLQLLFYSVGIGQISSEVPQNLSASRPQDRQFILSSKKLLLSDSGFYLCAWSVTSGWADTQYFGPGTRLTVL.

This clone appeared a few times. The rearrangement joins TRBV7-8 to TRBJ2-2; no reliable D call. The CDR3 is 17 amino acids. The germline CDR1 and CDR2 sequences are SGHVS and FQNEAQ. The V end was cut by 5 bases, the J end by 5 bases, with 21 bases between. The CDR3 bases are TGTGCCAGCAGCCCCTTTAGTCCGATACGGTCGACCGGGGAGCTGTTTTTT. The encoded protein is CASSPFSPIRSTGELFF. The full variable domain, its missing parts supplied by reference TRBV7-8 and TRBJ2-2, is GAGVSQSPRYKVAKRGQDVALRCDPISGHVSLFWYQQALGQGPEFLTYFQNEAQLDKSGLPSDRFFAERPEGSVSTLKIQRTQQEDSAVYLCASSPFSPIRSTGELFFGEGSRLTVL.

The chain couples TRBV18 to TRBJ2-5; 7 nucleotides agree with TRBD1. V was clipped by 2 bases and J by 13 bases; unmatched bases: 10. Germline-derived CDR1 and CDR2 are KGHSH and LQKENI. The CDR3 has 13 residues. The CDR3 DNA sequence: TGTGCCAGCTCACCAGTGGGGACAGACAGACGGTACTTC. Translation gives CASSPVGTDRRYF.

The chain links TRBV30 to TRBJ2-7; D ambiguous. The CDR3 loop spans 17 amino acids. Germline V CDR1 and CDR2: GTSNPN, SVGIG (reference sequence). V was clipped by 1 base and J by 1 base, with 20 bases between them. The CDR3 nucleotides are TGTGCCTGGAGTGAATCCGGCCAGCCTCTCGGGTCCTACGAGCAGTACTTC. It encodes CAWSESGQPLGSYEQYF.

The V gene is TRBV5-6, the J gene TRBJ1-1; D might be TRBD1 (5 bases). V was pared by 2 bases and J by 5 bases, with 13 bases between. This CDR3 is 14 amino acids long. In germline, CDR1 is SGHDT, CDR2 YYEEEE. CDR3 nucleotides: TGTGCCAGCAGCTTCGGCAGGGTGGGGACTGAAGCTTTCTTT. Translation gives CASSFGRVGTEAFF. Variable domain in full (rest from reference TRBV5-6 and TRBJ1-1): DAGVTQSPTHLIKTRGQQVTLRCSPKSGHDTVSWYQQALGQGPQFIFQYYEEEERQRGNFPDRFSGHQFPNYSSELNVNALLLGDSALYLCASSFGRVGTEAFFGQGTRLTVV.

The rearrangement joins TRBV5-1 to TRBJ1-1; D unclear. The CDR3 contains 18 residues. Trimming took off 0 bases at V and 7 bases at J, with 25 bases between the two ends. The V gene's germline CDR1 is SGHRS and CDR2 YFSETQ. The CDR3 protein is CASSLAGVGAGVVGEAFF. The CDR3 region has the DNA TGCGCCAGCAGCTTGGCTGGGGTTGGTGCAGGAGTCGTTGGTGAAGCTTTCTTT.

This rearrangement joins TRBV6-5 to TRBJ1-5, with 7 nucleotides matching TRBD1. The CDR3 has 13 residues. V trimming: 6 bases; J trimming: 5 bases; junction bases outside the gene matches: 4. Germline-derived CDR1 and CDR2 are MNHEY and SVGAGI. The CDR3, as DNA: TGTGCCAGCAGCCTTGACAGGGATCAGCCCCAGCATTTT. Its protein product is CASSLDRDQPQHF.

The chain links TRBV11-2 to TRBJ2-5; D ambiguous. This CDR3 has 14 residues. The germline V gene has CDR1 SGHAT and CDR2 FQNNGV. Between the trimmed V and J ends, which lost 5 bases and 3 bases, there was a span of 13 bases. The CDR3 here is CASSPPSGKETQYF. CDR3 nucleotide sequence: TGTGCCAGCAGCCCGCCAAGTGGTAAAGAGACCCAGTACTTC.

This rearrangement joins TRBV5-1 to TRBJ2-7; D gene ambiguous. Trimming stripped 4 bases from V and 6 bases from J, with 14 bases between. Germline V gene lookup returns CDR1 SGHRS and CDR2 YFSETQ. The CDR3 contains 13 residues. CDR3 amino acids: CASSTEWGREQYV. In nucleotides, the CDR3 is TGCGCCAGCAGCACGGAGTGGGGTCGCGAGCAGTACGTC.

The CDR3 reads CASSSGQGSTEAFF. CDR3 coding DNA: TGCGCCAGCAGTTCAGGACAGGGTTCCACTGAAGCTTTCTTT. V usage is TRBV10-1 and J usage is TRBJ1-1; 8 nucleotides agree with TRBD1. The CDR3 sequence is 14 residues long. CDR1 is WNHNN, CDR2 SYGVQD, per germline (reference sequence). Losses at the gene ends were 5 bases for V and 4 bases for J; bases not matched to a gene: 6.

This clone has only one observation. The rearrangement uses TRBV18 and TRBJ2-7, with 9 nucleotides matching TRBD2. Unmatched junction bases numbered 7, after V lost 1 base and J lost 3 bases. Germline CDR1 and CDR2: KGHSH and LQKENI. The CDR3 spans 16 residues. CDR3 sequence reads: CASSPQRTSEIYEQYF. The CDR3 DNA follows: TGTGCCAGCTCACCACAGCGGACTAGCGAAATCTACGAGCAGTACTTC.

CDR3 sequence: CASSLWDDWLSGNNYGYTF. The DNA of the CDR3 is TGTGCCAGCAGCTTATGGGACGACTGGTTGTCAGGCAATAACTATGGCTACACCTTC. The genes are TRBV7-9 and TRBJ1-2, with D tentatively TRBD1 (5 bases). V was cut by 2 bases and J by 1 base, with 23 bases left in between. The CDR3 runs to 19 residues. The germline gives CDR1 SEHNR, CDR2 FQNEAQ (reference sequence).

J is TRBJ1-1 and V is TRBV2, with TRBD1 matching 9 bases. The CDR3 contains 17 residues. In germline, CDR1 is SNHLY, CDR2 FYNNEI. J gave up 5 bases and V 6 bases, and 16 bases lay outside the gene matches. CDR3 region: CASRGPGQGVRGTEAFF. The CDR3 DNA sequence: TGTGCCAGCAGGGGACCGGGACAGGGCGTCCGGGGGACTGAAGCTTTCTTT.

This chain links TRBV7-9 with TRBJ2-1, with 8 bases matching TRBD2. This CDR3 is built from 16 residues. The germline V gene encodes CDR1 SEHNR and CDR2 FQNEAQ (reference sequence). V gave up 2 bases and J gave up 7 bases; unmatched junction bases: 10. The CDR3 reads CASSLFVGGAANEQFF. The CDR3 bases are TGTGCCAGCAGCTTATTTGTCGGGGGGGCCGCGAATGAGCAGTTCTTC.

V usage is TRBV6-5 and J usage is TRBJ1-2; 7 bases agree with TRBD1. The junction had 8 bases not matched to a gene; V was cut back by 5 bases and J by 8 bases. Germline CDR1 MNHEY, CDR2 SVGAGI. This CDR3 has 13 residues. The CDR3 spells CASSRQGGQGYTF. The CDR3 DNA follows: TGTGCCAGCAGTCGACAGGGAGGTCAGGGCTACACCTTC.

The chain is built from TRBV6-5 and TRBJ1-2, with TRBD1 matching 10 bases. J lost 2 bases, V lost 3 bases, and 6 bases had no gene match. The germline V gene encodes CDR1 MNHEY and CDR2 SVGAGI. The length of the CDR3 is 16 residues. This chain's CDR3 is CASSYGSGQGNYGYTF. The CDR3 bases are TGTGCCAGCAGTTATGGATCGGGACAGGGGAACTATGGCTACACCTTC.

The V and J genes are TRBV7-2 and TRBJ1-1; D is unclear. Trimming shortened V by 5 bases and J by 5 bases, and 12 bases separated the two germline ends. The CDR3 consists of 13 residues. Germline V CDR1 and CDR2: SGHTA, FQGNSA. The CDR3 region is CASSRVGSTEAFF. CDR3 bases: TGTGCCAGCAGCCGGGTGGGGTCTACTGAAGCTTTCTTT.

The rearrangement uses TRBV5-1 and TRBJ2-2; no definite D call. In germline, CDR1 is SGHRS, CDR2 YFSETQ. Trimming removed 1 base from V and 4 bases from J, with 11 bases in between. The length of the CDR3 is 15 residues. The CDR3 region has the DNA TGCGCCAGCAGCTTGAGCCGACACGGCACCGGGGAGCTGTTTTTT. Translation: CASSLSRHGTGELFF.

The gene calls are TRBV7-2 and TRBJ1-2; D gene uncertain. The germline CDR1 and CDR2 sequences are SGHTA and FQGNSA. The CDR3 is 15 amino acids. Between the trimmed V and J ends, which lost 1 base and 4 bases, there was a span of 13 bases. The CDR3: CASSLDISARYGYTF. The DNA of the CDR3 is TGTGCCAGCAGCTTAGATATCTCGGCCCGCTATGGCTACACCTTC.

The chain is built from TRBV5-4 and TRBJ2-6, with 10 bases identical to TRBD1. Unmatched junction bases numbered 6, after V lost 5 bases and J lost 1 base. This CDR3 has 17 residues. From germline, CDR1 is SGHNT and CDR2 YYREEE (reference sequence). CDR3 coding DNA: TGTGCCAGCAGTCCTGACAGGGGGCGATCTGGGGCCAACGTCCTGACTTTC. It codes for CASSPDRGRSGANVLTF.

V usage is TRBV19 and J usage is TRBJ1-2; 9 nucleotides align to TRBD1. CDR1 and CDR2 from the germline V gene are LNHDA and SQIVND (reference sequence). The CDR3 spans 13 residues. V gave up 7 bases and J gave up 5 bases; unmatched junction bases: 5. The CDR3 DNA sequence: TGTGCCAGTACGGACAGGGGAGAATATGGCTACACCTTC. Its protein product is CASTDRGEYGYTF. The variable domain in full, completed from reference TRBV19 and TRBJ1-2, reads DGGITQSPKYLFRKEGQNVTLSCEQNLNHDAMYWYRQDPGQGLRLIYYSQIVNDFQKGDIAEGYSVSREKKESFPLTVTSAQKNPTAFYLCASTDRGEYGYTFGSGTRLTVV.

This rearrangement joins TRBV30 to TRBJ1-2; tentative D call: TRBD1 (6 bases). CDR3 length equals 14 residues. In germline, CDR1 is GTSNPN, CDR2 SVGIG (reference sequence). Trimming removed 2 bases from V and 4 bases from J, with 14 bases in between. The CDR3 sequence: CAWSPLTGSYGYTF. CDR3 coding DNA: TGTGCCTGGAGTCCTCTGACAGGTTCCTATGGCTACACCTTC.

The chain has TRBV5-1 and TRBJ2-3; D gene ambiguous. V gave up 0 bases and J gave up 4 bases, with 3 bases separating them. This CDR3 region has 12 residues. Germline-derived CDR1 and CDR2 are SGHRS and YFSETQ. The CDR3 loop reads CASSLVSDTQYF. The CDR3 DNA reads as TGCGCCAGCAGCTTGGTTTCAGATACGCAGTATTTT. Full variable domain (rest looked up from reference TRBV5-1 and TRBJ2-3): KAGVTQTPRYLIKTRGQQVTLSCSPISGHRSVSWYQQTPGQGLQFLFEYFSETQRNKGNFPGRFSGRQFSNSRSEMNVSTLELGDSALYLCASSLVSDTQYFGPGTRLTVL.

This chain uses TRBV5-1 with TRBJ2-4; 12 nucleotides line up with TRBD1. V gave up 3 bases and J gave up 6 bases; unmatched junction bases: 1. The CDR3 extends over 14 amino acids. The germline CDR1 and CDR2 sequences are SGHRS and YFSETQ. The CDR3 loop is CASSWGQGANIQYF. The CDR3 nucleotides are TGCGCCAGCAGCTGGGGACAGGGGGCAAACATTCAGTACTTC. Full variable domain (missing parts from reference TRBV5-1 and TRBJ2-4): KAGVTQTPRYLIKTRGQQVTLSCSPISGHRSVSWYQQTPGQGLQFLFEYFSETQRNKGNFPGRFSGRQFSNSRSEMNVSTLELGDSALYLCASSWGQGANIQYFGAGTRLSVL.

This clone has only a few counts. The chain employs TRBV2 and TRBJ2-7; 7 nucleotides line up with TRBD2. Germline V lookup: CDR1 SNHLY, CDR2 FYNNEI. This CDR3 spans 11 amino acids. The V and J ends lost 8 bases and 2 bases, in that order; junction bases with no gene match: 0. The CDR3 DNA sequence: TGTGCCAGCGGGGGGGCCTACGAGCAGTACGTC. This gives the protein CASGGAYEQYV.

The J gene is TRBJ2-3, the V gene TRBV11-2; 7 bases line up with TRBD2. This CDR3 has 15 residues. The ends lost 5 bases at V and 7 bases at J; junction bases unmatched: 12. Germline CDR1 reads SGHAT; CDR2 reads FQNNGV. This CDR3 reads CASSLLAGEAHTQYF. CDR3 in DNA: TGTGCCAGCAGCCTACTCGCGGGGGAAGCGCATACGCAGTATTTT.